These T cell receptor beta chains were read from a single sample in a study of T-cell memory formation after mild COVID-19. One entry per CDR3 protein, called by TCRdb with MiXCR from the 5' RACE reads. The sample lists approximately 89,000 distinct CDR3 sequences; roughly 23% were seen once. Sequencing used PBMCs or a T cell subset sorted from them (not recorded which). All receptors derive from a man aged 18 to 35 who had mild COVID-19 (a few samples of this study predate the infection). Cell type and time point are not known. CDR3s include the opening cysteine and the closing phenylalanine or tryptophan. D genes are given only for firm matches. Size is omitted from some rows. Given values are once, few, many or a class for expanded clones.

cdr3_nt cdr3_aa j_call clone_size d_call v_call
TGCAGTGCTAGAAAGGCGGGGTACAATGAGCAGTTCTTC CSARKAGYNEQFF TRBJ2-1 NA NA TRBV20-1
TGTGCCAGCAGCCTGTCAATAGCTCAGCCCCAGCATTTT CASSLSIAQPQHF TRBJ1-5 NA NA TRBV3-1
TGTGCCAGCAGCTTAGGGTCCACAAGAGGGACTGAAGCTTTCTTT CASSLGSTRGTEAFF TRBJ1-1 few NA TRBV7-6
TGCGCCAGCAGCCAGAACGCCCCCGGCAGGGGGCAATACGAGCAGTACTTC CASSQNAPGRGQYEQYF TRBJ2-7 NA TRBD1 TRBV4-3
TGTGCCAGCAGCCTCAGGGGGTCCGGGGCCAACGTCCTGACTTTC CASSLRGSGANVLTF TRBJ2-6 few TRBD1 TRBV6-2/TRBV6-3
TGTGCCAGCAGCTTCCTCACAGACGGGATACACTACGAGCAGTACTTC CASSFLTDGIHYEQYF TRBJ2-7 NA NA TRBV7-9
TGTGCCAGCAGTCCCCATGGGGGACAGGGTATTTCTGGGGCCAACGTCCTGACTTTC CASSPHGGQGISGANVLTF TRBJ2-6 NA TRBD1 TRBV12-3/TRBV12-4
TGTGCCAGCAGTGTTCTCGGAGGAGGTACCGGGGAGCTGTTTTTT CASSVLGGGTGELFF TRBJ2-2 few NA TRBV25-1
TGCGCCAGCAGCCAAGGTGGGGGAGGTGTGGATGAGCAGTTCTTC CASSQGGGGVDEQFF TRBJ2-1 NA NA TRBV4-3
TGTGCCAGCAGCTTAGGACGGGGTGCAGATACGCAGTATTTT CASSLGRGADTQYF TRBJ2-3 few NA TRBV7-8
TGCAGTGCTAGAACTCGGACAGATAGCAATCAGCCCCAGCATTTT CSARTRTDSNQPQHF TRBJ1-5 NA NA TRBV20-1
TGCGCCAGCAGAGGACTAGCGGGGGGGGCTGGGGTGGAGACCCAGTACTTC CASRGLAGGAGVETQYF TRBJ2-5 NA TRBD2 TRBV4-1
TGTGCCAGCAGTTTATCGCCCAGAGATCAGCCCCAGCATTTT CASSLSPRDQPQHF TRBJ1-5 NA NA TRBV12-3/TRBV12-4
TGTGCCACAAAGACCGGGGGCGTCTTGCAAGAGACCCAGTACTTC CATKTGGVLQETQYF TRBJ2-5 few NA TRBV15
TGTGCCATCAGCGTAAAGGGACAGAACACTGAAGCTTTCTTT CAISVKGQNTEAFF TRBJ1-1 few NA TRBV10-3
TGTGCCTGGAGAGACAGGTCCTTGGGATATGGCTACACCTTC CAWRDRSLGYGYTF TRBJ1-2 NA NA TRBV30
TGTGCCAGCACAACCGGGCCCCAATTCGATCAGCCCCAGCATTTT CASTTGPQFDQPQHF TRBJ1-5 few NA TRBV6-1
TGTGCCATCAGTGAGTCAGATGAGCAGTTCTTC CAISESDEQFF TRBJ2-1 few NA TRBV10-3
TGCGCCAGCAGCCTCCAACCCCCCGGGACAGGGGGCCCCACCGGGGAGCTGTTTTTT CASSLQPPGTGGPTGELFF TRBJ2-2 few TRBD1 TRBV4-3
TGTGCCAGCAGCTACAGGGTACTCTATGAGCAGTTCTTC CASSYRVLYEQFF TRBJ2-1 NA NA TRBV6-5
TGTGCCAGCAGTTTAGTTCCCCGATACAATGAGCAGTTCTTC CASSLVPRYNEQFF TRBJ2-1 few NA TRBV12-3/TRBV12-4
TGTGCCAGCAGCGTAGGGGGGGGGCCAGATACGCAGTATTTT CASSVGGGPDTQYF TRBJ2-3 NA NA TRBV9
TGCGCCAGCAGCCAAAATGGACAGTACACTGAAGCTTTCTTT CASSQNGQYTEAFF TRBJ1-1 NA NA TRBV4-1
TGTGCCACCGGCCGTAATGGATTCTACGAGCAGTACTTC CATGRNGFYEQYF TRBJ2-7 NA NA TRBV6-1
TGTGCCAGCAGCGTAGGGCCAAACGCCTATGGCTACACCTTC CASSVGPNAYGYTF TRBJ1-2 NA NA TRBV9
TGTGCCAGCAGCTTAGGGACGTGGACAGGGTACCAAGAGACCCAGTACTTC CASSLGTWTGYQETQYF TRBJ2-5 few TRBD1 TRBV7-2
TGTGCCACCAGCGGGGGGGACAGCCCCTACAATGAGCAGTTCTTC CATSGGDSPYNEQFF TRBJ2-1 few NA TRBV15